This TCR beta chain was found in a study of T cells expressing NK-cell markers. TCRdb re-called the 5' RACE reads, yielding one record per CDR3 amino acid sequence without DNA. The sample holds tens of thousands of distinct CDR3 sequences. CDR3 length: 13 residues. The germline V gene encodes CDR1 MNHEY and CDR2 SVGAGI. This clonotype was obtained from a woman between 18 and 70 years old in good health. Sample: blood T cells: a sorted CD56 or NKG2C T cell subset, CD4+ or CD8+ T cells, or bulk PBMC T cells (not recorded which). The chain has TRBV6-5 and TRBJ1-2. Here the CDR3 reads CASSLSTIGGYTF.